This T cell receptor beta chain was retrieved from a study of CD8+ T cells in alopecia areata. Points from the study as a whole: Against the mouse data, patients shared TCRs less clearly, possibly for HLA reasons.

Note on this clone: What it binds is not known.

Extracted RNA was reverse transcribed, and the resulting cDNA served as sequencing template. Generated by immunoSEQ multiplex PCR, the TCRdb table keeps only in-frame clones and is missing some. The table records 120,000 or so clones, about 51% of them present only once. The CDR3 totals 14 residues. Trimming pared 6 bases from V and 2 bases from J, leaving 14 bases between. CDR1 is SQVTM and CDR2 is ANQGSEA in the germline V gene. The chain joins TRBV29-1 to TRBJ2-1, with D tentatively TRBD2 (6 bases). This sequence originates from a human donor with alopecia areata. Source material: NKG2D-low CD8+ T cells sorted from blood. CDR3 DNA sequence: TGCAGCGTCGGCGGGGCGGTAGCCTACAATGAGCAGTTCTTC. Protein: CSVGGAVAYNEQFF.